This T cell receptor (beta chain) was identified in a study of T cells expressing NK-cell markers. Overall study context: Cells sorted as CD3+CD56+NKG2C+, CD3+CD56+NKG2C- and CD3+CD56-NKG2C+ T cells supplied the TCR beta repertoires. Most of the eight sequenced donors tested HCMV-seropositive; one tested seronegative.

No DNA is given; TCRdb re-called the 5' RACE reads and lists each CDR3 protein once. The sample totals around 180,000 distinct CDR3 sequences. For this clonotype: The antigen is not known.

General observations from the study: It is unclear if expanded NKG2C-expressing clones target HCMV antigens.

The receptor was isolated from a man between 18 and 69 years old in good health. Sequenced material: blood T cells: a sorted CD56 or NKG2C T cell subset, CD4+ or CD8+ T cells, or bulk PBMC T cells (not recorded which).

The CDR3: CASSLVDLGGANVLTF. This chain joins TRBV13 and TRBJ2-6. This CDR3 region has 16 residues. Looked up from germline, CDR1 is PRHDT and CDR2 is FYEKMQ (reference sequence).